The 29 T cell receptor beta chains below all came from one sample that was sequenced in a study of T cells in Graves' hyperthyroidism and ophthalmopathy. Amplification targeted TCR beta CDR3 regions from RNA transcripts. RT-PCR in the first round (using the HTBI primer set) targeted the TCR CDR3. From the multiplex PCR reads, TCRdb called clonotypes with MiXCR, one entry per CDR3 protein. The sample includes 400,000 to 550,000 distinct CDR3 sequences, approximately 25% of them seen just once. Input material: blood. The receptors come from a woman aged 30 to 39 with Graves' ophthalmopathy.

This clonotype was detected a few times. The chain couples TRBV4-2 to TRBJ1-2, with 7 bases aligning to TRBD1. This CDR3 has 15 amino acids. The germline CDR1 and CDR2 sequences are LGHNA and YNFKEQ. V gave up 3 bases and J gave up 3 bases; unmatched junction bases: 7. As DNA, the CDR3 is TGTGCCAGCAGCCAGGAAGACAGGGAAGACTATGGCTACACCTTC. Amino acids: CASSQEDREDYGYTF.

Many counts were recorded for this clonotype. The chain joins TRBV7-9 to TRBJ2-7; no clear D gene. The V and J ends lost 6 bases and 2 bases respectively, with 14 bases between them. The germline V gene has CDR1 SEHNR and CDR2 FQNEAQ (reference sequence). The CDR3 loop spans 14 amino acids. The CDR3 nucleotides are TGTGCCAGCAGTCCCATCCCTTCGGCCTACGAGCAGTACTTC. Translation: CASSPIPSAYEQYF.

The rearrangement links TRBV7-9 to TRBJ2-7, with D perhaps matching TRBD1 (6 bases). The CDR3 totals 15 residues. The V and J ends lost 5 bases and 3 bases respectively, with 17 bases between them. CDR1 and CDR2 (germline): SEHNR, FQNEAQ (reference sequence). CDR3 DNA: TGTGCCAGCAGCCGCCAGGGGCATGTGGGCTACGAGCAGTACTTC. Amino acid sequence: CASSRQGHVGYEQYF.

This clonotype was observed many times. The V and J genes are TRBV10-3 and TRBJ1-2; weak D call: TRBD1 (5 bases). Germline V gene lookup returns CDR1 ENHRY and CDR2 SYGVKD. The CDR3 totals 13 residues. Trimming pared 7 bases from V and 5 bases from J, leaving 14 bases between. CDR3 nucleotide sequence: TGTGCCATCAAATCGCCAGGGAATTATGGCTACACCTTC. Protein sequence: CAIKSPGNYGYTF.

This clonotype has a handful of counts. This rearrangement joins TRBV2 to TRBJ1-6; tentatively, D is TRBD1 (6 bases). V gave up 6 bases and J gave up 3 bases, with 9 bases separating them. Germline CDR1 is SNHLY and CDR2 is FYNNEI. This CDR3 contains 14 residues. The CDR3 DNA sequence: TGTGCCAGCAGGAGACAGGACTATAATTCACCCCTCCACTTT. Its translation is CASRRQDYNSPLHF.

V and J are TRBV7-2 and TRBJ1-1; no firm D call. This CDR3 has 13 residues. Looked up from germline, CDR1 is SGHTA and CDR2 is FQGNSA. The V end lost 4 bases, the J end lost 2 bases, and 8 bases lay between the germline ends. CDR3 protein: CASSSWVNTEAFF. CDR3 sequence (DNA): TGTGCCAGCAGCTCTTGGGTTAACACTGAAGCTTTCTTT.

This clonotype was counted between two and nine times. The V and J genes are TRBV3-1 and TRBJ1-4; the D is unclear. V was clipped by 1 base and J by 6 bases, with 21 bases between them. This CDR3 region has 18 residues. Germline V gene sequence: CDR1 LGHDT, CDR2 YNNKEL (reference sequence). CDR3 sequence: CASSQVTWEWQAYEKLFF. CDR3 nucleotides: TGTGCCAGCAGCCAAGTCACGTGGGAATGGCAGGCTTATGAAAAACTGTTTTTT.

V and J are TRBV28 and TRBJ1-5, with 7 bases identical to TRBD1. The CDR3 loop spans 13 amino acids. The V segment lost 10 bases and the J segment 9 bases; nucleotides outside the gene matches: 12. Germline V CDR1 and CDR2: MDHEN, SYDVKM. CDR3 residues: CATRTGESGPQHF. The CDR3 DNA reads TGTGCCACCCGGACAGGAGAAAGTGGGCCCCAGCATTTT.

The chain uses TRBV6-5 and TRBJ2-5; weak D call: TRBD2 (6 bases). This CDR3 has 15 amino acids. Germline CDR1 and CDR2: MNHEY and SVGAGI. Trimming removed 2 bases from V and 5 bases from J, with 15 bases in between. CDR3 sequence: CASSYGSEGGETQYF. CDR3 coding DNA: TGTGCCAGCAGTTACGGATCGGAGGGAGGCGAGACCCAGTACTTC.

The V gene is TRBV2, the J gene TRBJ2-3, with 7 positions matching TRBD1. This CDR3 is built from 13 residues. Germline lookup yields CDR1 SNHLY and CDR2 FYNNEI. The V and J ends lost 6 bases and 3 bases, in that order; junction bases with no gene match: 3. CDR3 in amino acids: CASSVQGTDTQYF. The CDR3 nucleotides are TGTGCCAGCAGCGTACAGGGGACAGATACGCAGTATTTT. Full variable domain (rest looked up from reference TRBV2 and TRBJ2-3): EPEVTQTPSHQVTQMGQEVILRCVPISNHLYFYWYRQILGQKVEFLVSFYNNEISEKSEIFDDQFSVERPDGSNFTLKIRSTKLEDSAMYFCASSVQGTDTQYFGPGTRLTVL.

This clonotype was detected only a few times. This rearrangement joins TRBV20-1 to TRBJ1-2, with TRBD1 identical over 12 bases. CDR3 length equals 15 residues. The V gene's germline CDR1 is DFQATT and CDR2 SNEGSKA (reference sequence). The trim removed 3 bases at V and 5 bases at J, leaving 7 bases unmatched. The CDR3 nucleotides are TGCAGTGCTAGCTGGGACAGGGGGCGGGGGTATGGCTACACCTTC. Amino acids: CSASWDRGRGYGYTF.

This clonotype appeared many times. The chain is built from TRBV30 and TRBJ2-5, with TRBD1 matching 8 bases. CDR3 length equals 16 residues. V was pared by 3 bases and J by 2 bases, with 11 bases of the junction left unmatched. Germline V gives CDR1 GTSNPN, CDR2 SVGIG (reference sequence). CDR3: CAWSDRTGGLQETQYF. The DNA for the CDR3 is TGTGCCTGGAGCGACCGAACAGGGGGTCTTCAAGAGACCCAGTACTTC.

This clonotype was counted many times. V usage is TRBV6-1 and J usage is TRBJ1-2; TRBD1 matches at 9 bases. This CDR3 has 14 residues. CDR1 and CDR2 (germline): MNHNS, SASEGT. Losses at the gene ends were 5 bases for V and 4 bases for J; bases not matched to a gene: 5. CDR3 sequence reads: CASSRGQGSYGYTF. CDR3 DNA: TGTGCCAGCAGTAGGGGACAGGGAAGCTATGGCTACACCTTC.

This clonotype appeared many times. A junction end diverges from the germline sequence, so it may reflect a read error. J is TRBJ1-2 and V is TRBV14; D may be TRBD1 (5 bases). The CDR3 has 19 amino acids. Germline V gene lookup returns CDR1 SGHDN and CDR2 FVKESK. CDR3 in amino acids: CASSEEVFFWDRDGSGYTF. For the CDR3, the DNA is TGTGCCAGCAGCGAAGAGGTCTTCTTTTGGGACCGGGATGGATCTGGCTACACCTTC.

There are many counts of this clonotype. This chain connects TRBV30 to TRBJ2-7; maybe TRBD1 (6 bases). The CDR3 contains 13 residues. The germline CDR1 and CDR2 sequences are GTSNPN and SVGIG (reference sequence). V lost 3 bases and J lost 2, with 11 bases in between. CDR3 sequence (DNA): TGTGCCTGGAGGACGGCAGGGGCCTACGAGCAGTACTTC. It codes for CAWRTAGAYEQYF.

This clonotype appeared many times. The rearrangement uses TRBV6-5 and TRBJ1-5, with 7 bases lining up with TRBD1. The CDR3 is made up of 14 amino acids. Germline CDR1 MNHEY, CDR2 SVGAGI. V was clipped by 4 bases and J by 5 bases; unmatched bases: 5. The chain's CDR3 is CASSFTGDDQPQHF. CDR3 in DNA: TGTGCCAGCAGTTTTACAGGGGACGATCAGCCCCAGCATTTT.

This clonotype was seen more than once but under ten times. The chain uses TRBV6-1 and TRBJ1-2; D possibly corresponds to TRBD1 (5 bases). The length of the CDR3 is 16 residues. V dropped 0 bases and J dropped 0 bases, with 11 bases sitting between them. The germline gives CDR1 MNHNS, CDR2 SASEGT. The CDR3 coding sequence is TGTGCCAGCAGTGAAGCTATGGGACGGTCTAACTATGGCTACACCTTC. Translating it yields CASSEAMGRSNYGYTF.

This clonotype showed up many times. Germline is not matched at one junction end, which may reflect a read error. The chain combines TRBV13 with TRBJ2-2; maybe TRBD2 (5 bases). Germline V gene sequence: CDR1 PRHDT, CDR2 FYEKMQ (reference sequence). The CDR3 is made up of 16 amino acids. DNA for the CDR3: TGTGCCAGCAGCCTAGGATTCTACGGAGGAACCGGGGAGCTGTTTTTT. Translation gives CASSLGFYGGTGELFF.

This clonotype was recorded many times. The chain carries TRBV10-3 and TRBJ1-2; 9 positions match TRBD1. Germline V gene data show CDR1 as ENHRY and CDR2 as SYGVKD. The CDR3 length is 11 residues. The trim removed 9 bases at V and 6 bases at J, leaving 2 bases unmatched. CDR3 loop: CAIGQGHGYTF. In DNA, the CDR3 is TGTGCCATAGGACAGGGGCATGGCTACACCTTC.

The sample holds a few counts of this clonotype. This chain joins TRBV5-6 and TRBJ2-7, with D possibly TRBD2 on 6 matching bases. The CDR3 has 13 amino acids. CDR1 is SGHDT and CDR2 is YYEEEE in the germline V gene. Trimming took 3 bases from V and 2 from J, leaving 9 bases between them. The chain's CDR3 is CASSYGLTYEQYF. The CDR3 coding sequence is TGTGCCAGCAGCTACGGACTAACCTACGAGCAGTACTTC.

V and J are TRBV28 and TRBJ1-5; 8 bases line up with TRBD1. Per germline, CDR1 MDHEN and CDR2 SYDVKM. The CDR3 extends over 15 amino acids. Unmatched junction bases numbered 9, after V lost 5 bases and J lost 6 bases. CDR3: CASSTNSGGGQPQHF. The CDR3 DNA sequence: TGTGCCAGCAGTACGAATTCAGGGGGCGGTCAGCCCCAGCATTTT.

At least ten counts were recorded for this clonotype. V is TRBV6-1 and J is TRBJ1-4; unclear D gene. CDR1 and CDR2 from the germline V gene are MNHNS and SASEGT. The V end was cut by 9 bases, the J end by 0 bases, with 8 bases between. The CDR3 is 13 residues long. Here the CDR3 DNA reads TGTGCCAGTTACACCGCAACTAATGAAAAACTGTTTTTT. As protein: CASYTATNEKLFF.

This clonotype was recorded many times. The chain is built from TRBV20-1 and TRBJ1-2; 8 bases align to TRBD1. CDR1 is DFQATT and CDR2 is SNEGSKA in the germline V gene (reference sequence). This CDR3 comprises 16 residues. Losses at the gene ends were 4 bases for V and 6 bases for J; bases not matched to a gene: 16. The DNA of the CDR3 is TGCAGTGCTATCCCCCTAAACTTGGACAGGGAGGATGGCTACACCTTC. It translates to CSAIPLNLDREDGYTF.

The chain carries TRBV20-1 and TRBJ2-7; D is possibly TRBD2 (5 bases). Germline CDR1 is DFQATT and CDR2 is SNEGSKA (reference sequence). Trimming pared 2 bases from V and 9 bases from J, leaving 14 bases between. CDR3 length: 12 amino acids. CDR3 coding DNA: TGCAGTGCTAGAAAGAGGGTGGATCGGCAGTACTTC. Translated, it gives CSARKRVDRQYF.

Here the CDR3 reads CATSRDQAGIGGYTF. In DNA form, the CDR3 reads TGTGCCACCAGCAGAGATCAGGCAGGGATAGGTGGCTACACCTTC. This sequence joins TRBV15 and TRBJ1-2; possibly TRBD1 for D (5 bases). Trimming removed 0 bases at V and 7 bases at J, with 15 bases between. The CDR3 runs to 15 residues. The V gene's germline CDR1 is LNHNV and CDR2 YYDKDF (reference sequence).

The table lists this clonotype with many counts. This chain links TRBV20-1 with TRBJ2-2; D gene uncertain. CDR3 length: 13 amino acids. Germline V gene sequence: CDR1 DFQATT, CDR2 SNEGSKA (reference sequence). The V end lost 3 bases, the J end lost 7 bases, and 12 bases lay between the germline ends. CDR3 amino acids: CSASTDRGGELFF. CDR3 in DNA: TGCAGTGCTAGTACTGATCGCGGCGGGGAGCTGTTTTTT.

This clonotype was seen repeatedly, ten times or more. V and J are TRBV7-6 and TRBJ2-5; 8 nucleotides agree with TRBD1. V lost 6 bases and J lost 10; bases outside the gene matches: 16. The germline V gene encodes CDR1 SGHVS and CDR2 FNYEAQ. The CDR3 covers 15 residues. DNA for the CDR3: TGTGCCAGCAGTTCAGGGGGCAGGGGCCTTCAGGACCAGTACTTC. Protein sequence: CASSSGGRGLQDQYF. The full variable domain, rest sourced from reference TRBV7-6 and TRBJ2-5, is GAGVSQSPRYKVTKRGQDVALRCDPISGHVSLYWYRQALGQGPEFLTYFNYEAQQDKSGLPNDRFSAERPEGSISTLTIQRTEQRDSAMYRCASSSGGRGLQDQYFGPGTRLLVL.

This clonotype was detected ten times or more. The rearrangement joins TRBV28 to TRBJ1-1; no clear D gene. Germline CDR1 MDHEN, CDR2 SYDVKM. The CDR3 is 14 amino acids. V was trimmed by 1 base and J by 1 base, leaving 7 bases between them. CDR3 sequence: CASSLYPQNTEAFF. CDR3 coding DNA: TGTGCCAGCAGTTTATACCCGCAGAACACTGAAGCTTTCTTT.

This clonotype was found many times. Here the CDR3 reads CSGKLDYGYTF. As DNA, the CDR3 is TGCAGCGGAAAGTTGGACTATGGCTACACCTTC. The chain uses TRBV29-1 and TRBJ1-2, with D uncertain. The CDR3 has 11 residues. V was trimmed by 7 bases and J by 3 bases, leaving 9 bases between them. Per germline, CDR1 SQVTM and CDR2 ANQGSEA. Combining the CDR3 with reference TRBV29-1 and TRBJ1-2 gives the whole variable domain SAVISQKPSRDICQRGTSLTIQCQVDSQVTMMFWYRQQPGQSLTLIATANQGSEATYESGFVIDKFPISRPNLTFSTLTVSNMSPEDSSIYLCSGKLDYGYTFGSGTRLTVV.